This T cell receptor (beta chain) was documented in a study of cytomegalovirus exposure and HLA in healthy donors. Amplification used 60 Vbeta primers and 13 Jbeta primers. Only in-frame clones appear in the TCRdb table, and some are missing; sequencing was by immunoSEQ multiplex PCR. The table lists 81,000 or so clones, 65% to 80% of them singletons. CDR3 length: 14 amino acids. The germline V gene encodes CDR1 SGHRS and CDR2 YFSETQ. V shed 4 bases and J 5 bases; nucleotides not matched to a gene: 9. Study-level points and caveats: CMV serostatus was the sole immune exposure data available. The investigators catalogued 180 or so TCR beta chains as cytomegalovirus-associated. In a later analysis, compared with equally common non-associated chains, HLA-associated beta chains were more expanded.

Regarding this clone: Its antigen is not known.

The chain is built from TRBV5-1 and TRBJ2-7; 7 positions agree with TRBD1. The sequenced material came from PBMCs. This sequence originates from a man between 60 and 70 years old in good health and CMV-seronegative. The DNA for the CDR3 is TGCGCCAGCAGCGCCACCGGGACAGCCAACGAGCAGTACTTC. This sequence encodes CASSATGTANEQYF.